This T cell receptor beta chain was captured in a study of PD-L1 blockade in urothelial cancer. About the research overall: Men with urothelial cancer arising in the bladder made up about 90% of the roughly 29 patients. Samples came from 3 weeks, at the second dose, and 6 weeks into treatment.

The count of this clone is one. This sample's time point: peripheral blood 6 weeks after treatment start. Metastatic or locally advanced urothelial carcinoma was present in the patients. The CDR3 loop spans 15 amino acids. Germline CDR1 reads SGDLS; CDR2 reads YYNGEE. J gave up 4 bases and V 0 bases, and 2 bases lay outside the gene matches. Sequencing used immunoSEQ multiplex PCR; TCRdb keeps in-frame clones, though not all of them. Among 83,000 or so clones listed, approximately 82% were seen once. This chain uses TRBV9 with TRBJ2-5; 11 positions match TRBD2. The material sequenced was PBMCs, taken around atezolizumab (anti-PD-L1) treatment. The TCR originated in a man in his sixties or seventies with urothelial cancer. The chain's CDR3 is CASSVGLAGGETQYF. The CDR3 DNA is TGTGCCAGCAGCGTAGGGCTAGCGGGGGGAGAGACCCAGTACTTC.